This TCR beta chain was observed in a study of shared clonotypes between healthy human individuals. Study observations and caveats: Clonotypes that were shared across a handful of donors made up around 5% of naive CD4 clonotypes. Clonotype sharing levels among donors were expected to vary with sequencing depth.

A note on this clone: Antigen specificity is unknown.

The CDR3 totals 14 residues. Per the germline V gene, CDR1 is MRHNA and CDR2 is SNTAGT. Deletions cut 4 bases from V and 4 bases from J, with 14 bases between. Measured with immunoSEQ multiplex PCR; TCRdb has only the in-frame clones, and not every one. The sample carries some 2.4 million clones, 93% recorded once. The receptor comes from a young man in good health. Some clones in this sample may be carry-over from other donors' samples. Input material: naive CD4+ T cells from PBMCs. This sample's subset: CD45RA+ positively selected. V usage is TRBV6-4 and J usage is TRBJ2-7; D unclear. The CDR3 DNA is TGTGCCAGCAGTGCCCTCCCGACTGGATACGAGCAGTACTTC. Encoded protein: CASSALPTGYEQYF.